Presented here are 21 T cell receptor beta chains from one specimen sequenced in a study of blood T cell repertoires in COVID-19. The method was immunoSEQ multiplex PCR; TCRdb's version includes in-frame clones alone and lacks a portion of them. The top ten hold roughly an eighth of the sample, which has around 440,000 clones, around 88% seen once. Sequenced: peripheral blood. These receptors all stem from a woman in her forties or fifties with COVID-19, enrolled during active disease.

This sequence joins TRBV2 and TRBJ2-7; 7 bases are a match to TRBD1. This CDR3 spans 15 amino acids. From germline, CDR1 is SNHLY and CDR2 FYNNEI. J lost 4 bases, V lost 6 bases, and 12 bases had no gene match. In nucleotides, the CDR3 is TGTGCCAGCAGCACAGGGGAGAACCCAATTTACGAGCAGTACTTC. It codes for CASSTGENPIYEQYF.

V gene TRBV19 combines with J gene TRBJ1-3; D unclear. This CDR3 spans 14 amino acids. The germline V gene has CDR1 LNHDA and CDR2 SQIVND (reference sequence). Trimming left V 7 bases short and J 0 bases short, with 10 bases between. CDR3: CASTQEVSGNTIYF. CDR3 coding DNA: TGTGCCAGTACCCAGGAGGTCTCTGGAAACACCATATATTTT.

This clone was recorded a few times. This chain uses TRBV6-1 with TRBJ1-5; weak D call: TRBD1 (6 bases). V was clipped by 3 bases and J by 2 bases, with 11 bases between them. The germline CDR1 and CDR2 sequences are MNHNS and SASEGT. The length of the CDR3 is 15 residues. The CDR3 sequence is CASSDSGVRNQPQHF. DNA for the CDR3: TGTGCCAGCAGTGATTCAGGGGTTCGCAATCAGCCCCAGCATTTT.

The rearrangement joins TRBV2 to TRBJ2-5, with D maybe TRBD2 (6 bases). This CDR3 comprises 15 residues. Trimming pared 6 bases from V and 4 bases from J, leaving 18 bases between. From germline, CDR1 is SNHLY and CDR2 FYNNEI. CDR3 protein: CASRPLAYQGETQYF. DNA for the CDR3: TGTGCCAGCAGGCCACTAGCCTATCAGGGAGAGACCCAGTACTTC. The complete variable domain, with remaining parts taken from reference TRBV2 and TRBJ2-5, reads EPEVTQTPSHQVTQMGQEVILRCVPISNHLYFYWYRQILGQKVEFLVSFYNNEISEKSEIFDDQFSVERPDGSNFTLKIRSTKLEDSAMYFCASRPLAYQGETQYFGPGTRLLVL.

The chain has TRBV9 and TRBJ1-1; TRBD1 matches at 9 bases. The trim removed 4 bases at V and 12 bases at J, leaving 13 bases unmatched. CDR3 length: 14 residues. Germline CDR1 is SGDLS and CDR2 is YYNGEE. CDR3: CASSLRPGQGETFF. Here the CDR3 DNA reads TGTGCCAGCAGCCTTCGGCCGGGACAGGGCGAAACTTTCTTT. Variable domain in full (rest from reference TRBV9 and TRBJ1-1): DSGVTQTPKHLITATGQRVTLRCSPRSGDLSVYWYQQSLDQGLQFLIQYYNGEERAKGNILERFSAQQFPDLHSELNLSSLELGDSALYFCASSLRPGQGETFFGQGTRLTVV.

The gene calls are TRBV2 and TRBJ2-5; 11 nucleotides align to TRBD2. The CDR3 runs to 14 residues. Germline lookup yields CDR1 SNHLY and CDR2 FYNNEI. J gave up 4 bases and V 4 bases, and 2 bases lay outside the gene matches. The CDR3 protein is CASSGTSGGETQYF. CDR3 in DNA: TGTGCCAGCAGTGGAACTAGCGGGGGAGAGACCCAGTACTTC.

The chain has TRBV11-2 and TRBJ1-4, with D possibly being TRBD1 (5 bases). V lost 5 bases and J 6 bases, leaving 22 bases between the germline ends. The length of the CDR3 is 17 residues. Germline V CDR1 and CDR2: SGHAT, FQNNGV. The CDR3 loop reads CASSPRNLRGMDEKLFF. The CDR3 DNA reads TGTGCCAGCAGCCCCCGTAATCTTCGGGGGATGGATGAAAAACTGTTTTTT.

The chain couples TRBV6-5 to TRBJ2-1, with D uncertain. CDR3 length equals 15 residues. The germline CDR1 and CDR2 sequences are MNHEY and SVGAGI. Trimming pared 6 bases from V and 0 bases from J, leaving 12 bases between. The chain's CDR3 is CASRSSFSSYNEQFF. In nucleotides, the CDR3 is TGTGCCAGCAGATCATCGTTCAGCTCCTACAATGAGCAGTTCTTC.

The chain couples TRBV5-1 to TRBJ2-1; 9 bases are a match to TRBD1. J lost 9 bases, V lost 3 bases, and 13 bases had no gene match. CDR1 SGHRS and CDR2 YFSETQ come from the germline V gene. This CDR3 is built from 16 residues. The CDR3 DNA reads as TGCGCCAGCAGCTCGAGATCTGGGACAGGGATAGGTGAGCAGTTCTTC. Its protein product is CASSSRSGTGIGEQFF.

This chain uses TRBV6-5 with TRBJ2-2; D is undetermined. The germline V and J ends were trimmed by 7 bases and 4 bases, with 7 bases remaining between them. Germline-derived CDR1 and CDR2 are MNHEY and SVGAGI. CDR3 length: 12 residues. The CDR3 nucleotides are TGTGCCAGCATGCAGTTCACCGGGGAGCTGTTTTTT. It is translated as CASMQFTGELFF.

The gene calls are TRBV4-2 and TRBJ2-3; D is possibly TRBD2 (5 bases). Deletions cut 0 bases from V and 5 bases from J, with 6 bases between. The CDR3 totals 13 residues. Germline V CDR1 and CDR2: LGHNA, YNFKEQ. The CDR3 coding sequence is TGTGCCAGCAGCCAAGATCGGGGAGATACGCAGTATTTT. Its protein product is CASSQDRGDTQYF.

The chain employs TRBV9 and TRBJ1-1; D may be TRBD1 (6 bases). Germline values: CDR1 SGDLS, CDR2 YYNGEE. Between the trimmed V and J ends, which lost 3 bases and 6 bases, there was a span of 12 bases. This CDR3 comprises 13 residues. Here the CDR3 DNA reads TGTGCCAGCAGCGACAGGGTTAATGCTGAAGCTTTCTTT. It translates to CASSDRVNAEAFF.

The J gene is TRBJ1-1, the V gene TRBV28; 8 bases line up with TRBD1. Germline CDR1 MDHEN, CDR2 SYDVKM. The CDR3 is 17 residues long. The V and J ends lost 1 base and 3 bases, in that order; junction bases with no gene match: 10. The CDR3 loop reads CASSLFGQGASDTEAFF. CDR3 in DNA: TGTGCCAGCAGTTTATTTGGGCAGGGGGCGTCTGACACTGAAGCTTTCTTT.

This chain connects TRBV7-7 to TRBJ2-3; 7 bases match TRBD1. The germline CDR1 and CDR2 sequences are SSHAT and FNYEAQ (reference sequence). This CDR3 comprises 16 residues. Trimming took 4 bases from V and 0 from J; bases not matched to a gene: 7. Here the CDR3 reads CASSYRQGVSTDTQYF. The CDR3 nucleotides read TGTGCCAGCAGCTACCGGCAGGGGGTAAGCACAGATACGCAGTATTTT.

This sequence joins TRBV4-2 and TRBJ1-2, with TRBD1 matching over 9 bases. The length of the CDR3 is 13 residues. Germline CDR1 is LGHNA and CDR2 is YNFKEQ. V lost 4 bases and J lost 8; bases outside the gene matches: 5. The CDR3 coding sequence is TGTGCCAGCAGCCCAACAGGGGGCAAGGGCTACACCTTC. Its translation: CASSPTGGKGYTF.

The chain's CDR3 is CASTRTDLRTSYEQYF. In DNA form, the CDR3 reads TGTGCCAGCACCAGGACTGACCTGCGAACTTCCTACGAGCAGTACTTC. The chain links TRBV2 to TRBJ2-7; D possibly corresponds to TRBD2 (5 bases). Trimming left V 7 bases short and J 1 base short, with 20 bases between. The CDR3 has 16 residues. Germline V gene data show CDR1 as SNHLY and CDR2 as FYNNEI.

The chain combines TRBV24-1 with TRBJ2-1; TRBD2 matches 10 bases. The CDR3 consists of 15 residues. From germline, CDR1 is KGHDR and CDR2 SFDVKD. V lost 6 bases and J lost 10; bases outside the gene matches: 11. The CDR3 here is CATSSRASGGLEQFF. The CDR3 DNA is TGTGCCACCAGTTCAAGGGCTAGCGGGGGTTTAGAGCAGTTCTTC.

The rearrangement links TRBV12-3 or TRBV12-4 to TRBJ2-5, with 8 bases identical to TRBD2. The CDR3 covers 13 residues. J gave up 2 bases and V 6 bases, and 2 bases lay outside the gene matches. CDR3 loop: CASSVAGQETQYF. The CDR3 DNA sequence: TGTGCCAGCAGCGTAGCGGGGCAAGAGACCCAGTACTTC.

The genes are TRBV2 and TRBJ2-5; D gene ambiguous. Germline CDR1 SNHLY, CDR2 FYNNEI. This CDR3 has 14 residues. The germline V and J ends were trimmed by 5 bases and 1 base, with 11 bases remaining between them. The CDR3 reads CASSLQLTQETQYF. The DNA for the CDR3 is TGTGCCAGCAGTCTACAGTTGACCCAAGAGACCCAGTACTTC.

The chain employs TRBV30 and TRBJ1-6; possible D gene TRBD1, 5 bases. In germline, CDR1 is GTSNPN, CDR2 SVGIG (reference sequence). The CDR3 has 16 amino acids. The V gene lost 2 bases and the J gene lost 6 bases, with 17 bases spanning the gap. CDR3 bases: TGTGCCTGGAGTTCAGGGACCCCGGGGGGTAATTCACCCCTCCACTTT. Its translation: CAWSSGTPGGNSPLHF.

The chain couples TRBV30 to TRBJ1-4; D is perhaps TRBD1 (6 bases). The CDR3 loop spans 13 amino acids. Trimming removed 5 bases at V and 1 base at J, with 8 bases between. Germline CDR1 GTSNPN, CDR2 SVGIG (reference sequence). The CDR3 bases are TGTGCCTGGCAAGGGGGAACTAATGAAAAACTGTTTTTT. This codes for CAWQGGTNEKLFF.